The sequence of this T cell receptor (beta chain) was determined in a study of Ad26.COV2.S vaccination and SARS-CoV-2 variants. TCRdb keeps only in-frame clones here, not all; method: immunoSEQ multiplex PCR. Of roughly 380,000 clones listed, roughly 90% were seen once; the top ten hold 3.6%. Study-wide results and limits: Estimates derived from TCR breadth and depth analyses may have underestimated total T cell responses. Spike-specific TCR breadth in vaccine recipients exceeded that seen in placebo recipients.

CDR1 is MRHNA and CDR2 is SNTAGT in the germline V gene. The CDR3 spans 18 residues. Unmatched junction bases numbered 14, after V lost 4 bases and J lost 2 bases. As regards this clone: The antigen is unknown.

Described treatment: some 20 received Ad26.COV2.S at low or high dose, single or two shots; about 5 received placebo; per-sample allocation not given. Sample collection was performed on day 63 after the first vaccine or placebo injection. As its vector, the vaccine had Ad26, which expressed Wuhan-strain SARS-CoV-2 spike. The chain joins TRBV6-4 to TRBJ2-5; 9 nucleotides align to TRBD1. The clonotype was recovered from a person between 18 and 59 years old who received the Ad26.COV2.S COVID-19 vaccine or a placebo. The material was peripheral blood, obtained in a trial of Ad26.COV2.S vaccine versus placebo. As DNA, the CDR3 is TGTGCCAGCAGTGTCCCCCTCTGGAAGGACAGGGGACAAGAGACCCAGTACTTC. Translating gives CASSVPLWKDRGQETQYF.